This entry describes one T cell receptor beta chain. Its target is not known. The data derive from a study of shared clonotypes between healthy human individuals. Study in general: Donor composition was a couple of women and three men, aged 18 to 49. The plates for each donor numbered three CD4 naive, three CD4 memory, two CD8 naive and one CD8 memory.

The study, taken as a whole, reports: Generation of non-shared clonotypes was less probable than generation of clonotypes shared by all four donors. Sequencing depth was expected to influence donor clonotype sharing.

V dropped 1 base and J dropped 0 bases, with 19 bases sitting between them. The CDR3 spans 19 residues. Clones were sequenced by immunoSEQ multiplex PCR, and TCRdb holds only the in-frame ones, with some missing. The sample yields about 600,000 clones, roughly 97% seen once. Material for sequencing was naive CD4+ T cells sorted from blood. Subset here: CD45RA+ positively selected. The TCR sequence derives from a woman aged 30 to 39 in good health. The genes are TRBV23-1 and TRBJ2-4, with D possibly TRBD1 on 6 matching bases. TRBV23-1 is recorded as an ORF, its role being uncertain. CDR3 nucleotide sequence: TGCGCCAGCAGTCAATTATGGACAGTCGTAGCGATAGCCAAAAACATTCAGTACTTC. This gives the protein CASSQLWTVVAIAKNIQYF.